A single sample gave rise to the 26 T cell receptor beta chains below, sequenced in a study of blood T cell repertoires in COVID-19. Sequencing used immunoSEQ multiplex PCR; TCRdb keeps in-frame clones, though not all of them. The sample has about 230,000 clones; roughly four fifths are singletons. Sequencing was carried out using peripheral blood. The origin of the receptors is a woman in her forties or fifties with acute or convalescent COVID-19.

V gene TRBV5-4 combines with J gene TRBJ2-5; D is uncertain. Germline-derived CDR1 and CDR2 are SGHNT and YYREEE (reference sequence). The CDR3 contains 14 residues. The V and J ends lost 0 bases and 0 bases respectively, with 6 bases between them. The DNA for the CDR3 is TGTGCCAGCAGCTTGGGGCCAGACCAAGAGACCCAGTACTTC. Translation gives CASSLGPDQETQYF.

The rearrangement joins TRBV5-1 to TRBJ2-2, with a weak D call TRBD2 (5 bases). Germline V lookup: CDR1 SGHRS, CDR2 YFSETQ. This CDR3 region has 14 residues. Trimming pared 4 bases from V and 4 bases from J, leaving 11 bases between. The CDR3 sequence: CASSTTGLTGELFF. The CDR3 nucleotides read TGCGCCAGCAGCACAACCGGACTCACCGGGGAGCTGTTTTTT. The full variable domain, its missing parts supplied by reference TRBV5-1 and TRBJ2-2, is KAGVTQTPRYLIKTRGQQVTLSCSPISGHRSVSWYQQTPGQGLQFLFEYFSETQRNKGNFPGRFSGRQFSNSRSEMNVSTLELGDSALYLCASSTTGLTGELFFGEGSRLTVL.

The chain employs TRBV10-3 and TRBJ1-3; 8 bases match TRBD1. CDR1 is ENHRY and CDR2 is SYGVKD in the germline V gene. With 7 bases clipped from V and 4 bases from J, the junction kept 6 bases outside the gene matches. This CDR3 region has 14 residues. Written as DNA, the CDR3 is TGTGCCATCAAAAAGACAGGGGCAGGAAACACCATATATTTT. Its translation: CAIKKTGAGNTIYF.

J is TRBJ2-7 and V is TRBV15; 8 bases are a match to TRBD1. Germline lookup yields CDR1 LNHNV and CDR2 YYDKDF (reference sequence). The CDR3 consists of 16 residues. The J segment lost 5 bases and the V segment lost 6 bases, leaving 15 bases of the junction unmatched. CDR3 in DNA: TGTGCCACCAGATCGACTACTTGGACAGGGTCGCACGAGCAGTACTTC. It is translated as CATRSTTWTGSHEQYF.

CDR3 bases: TGTGCCAGTAGTCCCGGACTGGAGGCAACTAATGAAAAACTGTTTTTT. It codes for CASSPGLEATNEKLFF. The chain has TRBV19 and TRBJ1-4; D ambiguous. Germline CDR1 reads LNHDA; CDR2 reads SQIVND (reference sequence). V was pared by 5 bases and J by 0 bases, with 13 bases between. The CDR3 loop spans 16 amino acids. Using reference TRBV19 and TRBJ1-4 for the parts outside the CDR3, the full variable domain is DGGITQSPKYLFRKEGQNVTLSCEQNLNHDAMYWYRQDPGQGLRLIYYSQIVNDFQKGDIAEGYSVSREKKESFPLTVTSAQKNPTAFYLCASSPGLEATNEKLFFGSGTQLSVL.

The chain links TRBV28 to TRBJ2-3; 7 bases align to TRBD2. Germline values: CDR1 MDHEN, CDR2 SYDVKM. Trimming at V came to 7 bases and at J to 5 bases, leaving 15 bases not matched to a gene. This CDR3 spans 16 amino acids. CDR3 sequence: CASTPRGERGRDTQYF. The CDR3 bases are TGTGCCAGCACTCCACGGGGGGAGCGGGGAAGAGATACGCAGTATTTT.

V usage is TRBV14 and J usage is TRBJ1-4; no clear D. Germline V gene sequence: CDR1 SGHDN, CDR2 FVKESK. CDR3 size: 13 residues. Trimming cost V 1 base and J 10 bases, with 10 bases left between them. In nucleotides, the CDR3 is TGTGCCAGCAGCCAAGGAGGAAAAGGAAAACTGTTTTTT. The encoded protein is CASSQGGKGKLFF.

The V and J genes are TRBV13 and TRBJ2-7, with 8 bases fitting TRBD1. Germline-derived CDR1 and CDR2 are PRHDT and FYEKMQ (reference sequence). The CDR3 covers 13 residues. The trim removed 5 bases at V and 4 bases at J, leaving 4 bases unmatched. CDR3 DNA: TGTGCCAGCAGCCAGGGGGCAGGGTACGAGCAGTACTTC. As protein: CASSQGAGYEQYF.

The V and J genes are TRBV25-1 and TRBJ1-2; D is undetermined. Germline CDR1 is MGHDK and CDR2 is SYGVNS. CDR3 size: 11 residues. V shed 6 bases and J shed 7 bases, with 9 bases lying between them. CDR3 in amino acids: CASSASVGYTF. CDR3 sequence (DNA): TGTGCCAGCAGCGCCTCGGTTGGCTACACCTTC.

This chain uses TRBV30 with TRBJ2-3; 8 bases align to TRBD2. The CDR3 runs to 17 residues. The V segment lost 3 bases and the J segment 4 bases; nucleotides outside the gene matches: 15. Germline lookup yields CDR1 GTSNPN and CDR2 SVGIG (reference sequence). The CDR3 spells CAWRREGSFGRADTQYF. The CDR3 nucleotides read TGTGCCTGGAGACGCGAGGGGTCTTTCGGGAGGGCAGATACGCAGTATTTT.

Details on this clone: This specimen includes other DNA sequences encoding the same CDR3. The chain combines TRBV9 with TRBJ2-2, with 9 positions matching TRBD1. J gave up 0 bases and V 5 bases, and 5 bases lay outside the gene matches. The CDR3 extends over 16 amino acids. Germline V gene lookup returns CDR1 SGDLS and CDR2 YYNGEE. In nucleotides, the CDR3 is TGTGCCAGCAGTGTTAGACAGGGGGCGAACACCGGGGAGCTGTTTTTT. It specifies CASSVRQGANTGELFF.

The chain employs TRBV30 and TRBJ1-1, with 9 bases matching TRBD1. The CDR3 loop spans 15 amino acids. V gave up 2 bases and J gave up 5 bases; unmatched junction bases: 9. CDR1 is GTSNPN, CDR2 SVGIG, per germline (reference sequence). The CDR3 DNA sequence: TGTGCCTGGAGTACCCCGGGACAGGGTTGGACTGAAGCTTTCTTT. Its translation: CAWSTPGQGWTEAFF.

This sequence joins TRBV5-1 and TRBJ1-3; D not resolved. This CDR3 has 17 residues. Germline V lookup: CDR1 SGHRS, CDR2 YFSETQ. The V gene lost 0 bases and the J gene lost 0 bases, with 13 bases spanning the gap. DNA for the CDR3: TGCGCCAGCAGCTTGGACAGCTACCAGAGCTCTGGAAACACCATATATTTT. It translates to CASSLDSYQSSGNTIYF. The variable domain in full, completed from reference TRBV5-1 and TRBJ1-3, reads KAGVTQTPRYLIKTRGQQVTLSCSPISGHRSVSWYQQTPGQGLQFLFEYFSETQRNKGNFPGRFSGRQFSNSRSEMNVSTLELGDSALYLCASSLDSYQSSGNTIYFGEGSWLTVV.

The chain joins TRBV12-3 or TRBV12-4 to TRBJ1-1; D remains unclear. There are 13 residues in the CDR3. Trimming removed 2 bases from V and 4 bases from J, with 8 bases in between. The chain's CDR3 is CASSLKAGTEAFF. The CDR3 DNA sequence: TGTGCCAGCAGTTTAAAGGCGGGCACTGAAGCTTTCTTT.

V and J are TRBV18 and TRBJ2-6, with D perhaps matching TRBD1 (6 bases). V was trimmed by 4 bases and J by 1 base, leaving 20 bases between them. CDR3 length equals 19 residues. Germline CDR1 KGHSH, CDR2 LQKENI. Written as DNA, the CDR3 is TGTGCCAGCTCACTCGATCCGGGACAACTAATATCTGGGGCCAACGTCCTGACTTTC. The encoded protein is CASSLDPGQLISGANVLTF.

The count of this clone is one. The CDR3 sequence is CASSLDRTRAEAFF. CDR3 nucleotides: TGTGCCAGCAGTTTGGACAGGACAAGGGCTGAAGCTTTCTTT. This sequence joins TRBV2 and TRBJ1-1; 7 bases fit TRBD1. The CDR3 sequence is 14 residues long. Germline CDR1 is SNHLY and CDR2 is FYNNEI. Unmatched junction bases numbered 9, after V lost 5 bases and J lost 6 bases.

V gene TRBV28 combines with J gene TRBJ2-7; TRBD2 might be the D (5 bases). Germline V gene lookup returns CDR1 MDHEN and CDR2 SYDVKM. This CDR3 is built from 16 residues. V was pared by 2 bases and J by 0 bases, with 14 bases between. In nucleotides, the CDR3 is TGTGCCAGCAGTTTACCCCTGCGGGTAGGCTCCTACGAGCAGTACTTC. This encodes CASSLPLRVGSYEQYF. Supplemented by reference TRBV28 and TRBJ2-7, the full variable domain reads DVKVTQSSRYLVKRTGEKVFLECVQDMDHENMFWYRQDPGLGLRLIYFSYDVKMKEKGDIPEGYSVSREKKERFSLILESASTNQTSMYLCASSLPLRVGSYEQYFGPGTRLTVT.

The chain has TRBV28 and TRBJ1-2, with D possibly TRBD1 on 6 matching bases. The CDR3 contains 14 residues. Germline V gene data show CDR1 as MDHEN and CDR2 as SYDVKM. Trimming left V 9 bases short and J 8 bases short, with 22 bases between. DNA of the CDR3: TGTGCCAGTTACCCCCCCGGGGGGCTAGGGGGCTACACCTTC. It is translated as CASYPPGGLGGYTF.

The chain recombines TRBV3-1 (or the pseudogene TRBV3-2) with TRBJ2-2; D call uncertain. The germline V and J ends were trimmed by 8 bases and 0 bases, with 16 bases remaining between them. The CDR3 has 16 amino acids. CDR1 is LGHDT and CDR2 is YNNKEL in the germline V gene (reference sequence). The CDR3 sequence: CASHPGFDSNTGELFF. Here the CDR3 DNA reads TGTGCCAGCCACCCTGGCTTTGATTCGAACACCGGGGAGCTGTTTTTT.

CDR3 amino acids: CASRIGGHQPQHF. CDR3 DNA sequence: TGTGCCAGTAGAATCGGGGGTCATCAGCCCCAGCATTTT. The rearrangement joins TRBV19 to TRBJ1-5; the D gene is possibly TRBD1 (5 bases). The CDR3 has 13 residues. The V gene's germline CDR1 is LNHDA and CDR2 SQIVND (reference sequence). Trimming removed 6 bases from V and 5 bases from J, with 11 bases in between.

This clone showed up just once. The chain joins TRBV6-5 to TRBJ1-6; 10 bases line up with TRBD1. This CDR3 spans 13 amino acids. With 8 bases clipped from V and 9 bases from J, the junction kept 4 bases outside the gene matches. Germline CDR1 MNHEY, CDR2 SVGAGI. The CDR3 loop reads CASGRQGASPLHF. The CDR3 DNA reads TGTGCCAGCGGTCGACAGGGGGCTTCACCCCTCCACTTT.

The chain has TRBV5-1 and TRBJ1-4; D perhaps matches TRBD1 (6 bases). The CDR3 has 14 residues. Trimming removed 3 bases from V and 8 bases from J, with 14 bases in between. Germline lookup yields CDR1 SGHRS and CDR2 YFSETQ. CDR3 sequence (DNA): TGCGCCAGCAGCTCACAGGGCCGAACCGAAAAACTGTTTTTT. Translation: CASSSQGRTEKLFF. Full variable domain (remainder filled in from reference TRBV5-1 and TRBJ1-4): KAGVTQTPRYLIKTRGQQVTLSCSPISGHRSVSWYQQTPGQGLQFLFEYFSETQRNKGNFPGRFSGRQFSNSRSEMNVSTLELGDSALYLCASSSQGRTEKLFFGSGTQLSVL.

The chain employs TRBV3-1 (or the pseudogene TRBV3-2) and TRBJ1-1; 11 bases are a match to TRBD1. The trim removed 3 bases at V and 4 bases at J, leaving 1 base unmatched. The CDR3 runs to 14 residues. Germline CDR1 and CDR2: LGHDT and YNNKEL (reference sequence). The CDR3 reads CASSQGQGGTEAFF. The CDR3 DNA follows: TGTGCCAGCAGCCAGGGACAGGGGGGCACTGAAGCTTTCTTT.

V gene TRBV27 combines with J gene TRBJ2-5; 12 bases are a match to TRBD1. The V gene end was trimmed by 4 bases and the J gene end by 5 bases; junction bases not matched to a gene: 5. Germline V gives CDR1 MNHEY, CDR2 SMNVEV (reference sequence). The CDR3 contains 15 residues. The CDR3 here is CASSSGQGAWETQYF. The DNA for the CDR3 is TGTGCCAGCAGTTCGGGACAGGGGGCGTGGGAGACCCAGTACTTC.

The genes are TRBV19 and TRBJ2-3, with TRBD2 matching over 9 bases. The trim removed 9 bases at V and 0 bases at J, leaving 7 bases unmatched. The CDR3 sequence is 15 residues long. CDR1 and CDR2 from the germline V gene are LNHDA and SQIVND (reference sequence). CDR3 nucleotide sequence: TGTGCCAGCGCTTTAGCGGGGGCCAGCACAGATACGCAGTATTTT. This sequence encodes CASALAGASTDTQYF.

The gene calls are TRBV3-1 (or the pseudogene TRBV3-2) and TRBJ2-7; no definite D call. V lost 0 bases to trimming and J lost 4 bases, with 13 bases between them. CDR1 and CDR2 (germline): LGHDT, YNNKEL (reference sequence). CDR3 length equals 15 residues. CDR3 amino acids: CASSQDPASLYEQYF. CDR3 bases: TGTGCCAGCAGCCAAGATCCTGCAAGCTTGTACGAGCAGTACTTC.